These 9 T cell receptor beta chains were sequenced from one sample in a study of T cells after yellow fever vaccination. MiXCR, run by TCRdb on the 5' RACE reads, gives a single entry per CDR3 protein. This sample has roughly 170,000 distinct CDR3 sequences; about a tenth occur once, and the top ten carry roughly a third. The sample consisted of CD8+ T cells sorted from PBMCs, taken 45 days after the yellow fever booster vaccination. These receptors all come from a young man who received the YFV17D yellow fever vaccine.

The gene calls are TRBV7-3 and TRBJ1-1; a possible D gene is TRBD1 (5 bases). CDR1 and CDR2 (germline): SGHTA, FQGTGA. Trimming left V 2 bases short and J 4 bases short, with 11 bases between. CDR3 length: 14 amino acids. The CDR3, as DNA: TGTGCCAGCAGCTTATTAGGGGCTTCCACTGAAGCTTTCTTT. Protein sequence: CASSLLGASTEAFF.

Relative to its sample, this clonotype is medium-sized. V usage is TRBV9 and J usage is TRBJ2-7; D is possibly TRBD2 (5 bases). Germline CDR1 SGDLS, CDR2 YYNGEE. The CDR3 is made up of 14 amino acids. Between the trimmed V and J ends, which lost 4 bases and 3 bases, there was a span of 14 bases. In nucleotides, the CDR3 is TGTGCCAGCAGCTTAGCCGGGGATGACTACGAGCAGTACTTC. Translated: CASSLAGDDYEQYF.

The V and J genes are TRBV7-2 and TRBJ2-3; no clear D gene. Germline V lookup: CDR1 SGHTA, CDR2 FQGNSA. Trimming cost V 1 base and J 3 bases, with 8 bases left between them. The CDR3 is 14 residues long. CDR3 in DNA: TGTGCCAGCAGCTTAGGACGGAGAACAGATACGCAGTATTTT. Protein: CASSLGRRTDTQYF.

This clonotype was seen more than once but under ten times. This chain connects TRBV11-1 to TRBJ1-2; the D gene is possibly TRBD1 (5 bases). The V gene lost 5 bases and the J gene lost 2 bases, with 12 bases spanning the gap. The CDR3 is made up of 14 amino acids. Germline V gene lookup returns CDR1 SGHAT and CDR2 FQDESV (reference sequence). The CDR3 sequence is CASSPPGVNYGYTF. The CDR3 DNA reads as TGTGCCAGCAGCCCCCCGGGGGTGAACTATGGCTACACCTTC.

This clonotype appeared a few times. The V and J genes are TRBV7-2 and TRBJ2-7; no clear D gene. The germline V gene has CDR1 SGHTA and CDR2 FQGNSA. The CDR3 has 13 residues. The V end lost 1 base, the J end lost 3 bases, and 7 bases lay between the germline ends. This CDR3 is CASSLGYGYEQYV. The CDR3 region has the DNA TGTGCCAGCAGCTTAGGGTACGGCTACGAGCAGTACGTC.

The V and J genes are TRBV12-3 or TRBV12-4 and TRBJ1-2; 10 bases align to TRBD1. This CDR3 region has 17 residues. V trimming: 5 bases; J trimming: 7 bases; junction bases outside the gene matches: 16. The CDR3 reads CASSPIVTNDRGLGYTF. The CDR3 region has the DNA TGTGCCAGCAGTCCCATCGTTACCAACGACAGGGGGCTTGGCTACACCTTC.

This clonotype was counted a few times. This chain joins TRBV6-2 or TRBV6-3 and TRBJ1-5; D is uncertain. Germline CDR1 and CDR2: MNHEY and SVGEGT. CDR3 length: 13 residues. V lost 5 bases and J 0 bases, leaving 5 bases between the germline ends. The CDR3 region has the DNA TGTGCCAGCAGTGCCATTAGCAATCAGCCCCAGCATTTT. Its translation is CASSAISNQPQHF.

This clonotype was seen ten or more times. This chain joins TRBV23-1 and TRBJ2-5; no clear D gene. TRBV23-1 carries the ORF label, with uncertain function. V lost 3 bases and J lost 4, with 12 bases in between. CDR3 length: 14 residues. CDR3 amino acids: CASSHGQGLETQYF. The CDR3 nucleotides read TGCGCCAGCAGTCATGGTCAAGGTCTAGAGACCCAGTACTTC.

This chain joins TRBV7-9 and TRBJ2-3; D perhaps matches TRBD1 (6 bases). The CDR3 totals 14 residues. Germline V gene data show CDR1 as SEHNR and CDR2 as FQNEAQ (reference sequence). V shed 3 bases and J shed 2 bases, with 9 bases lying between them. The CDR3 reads CASSFRGNTDTQYF. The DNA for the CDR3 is TGTGCCAGCAGCTTTAGGGGGAACACAGATACGCAGTATTTT. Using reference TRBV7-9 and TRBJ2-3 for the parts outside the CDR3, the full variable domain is DTGVSQNPRHKITKRGQNVTFRCDPISEHNRLYWYRQTLGQGPEFLTYFQNEAQLEKSRLLSDRFSAERPKGSFSTLEIQRTEQGDSAMYLCASSFRGNTDTQYFGPGTRLTVL.